The next 18 T cell receptor beta chains were all read from a single sample in a study of blood T cell repertoires in COVID-19. Data came from immunoSEQ multiplex PCR; TCRdb stores just in-frame clones and leaves some out. The data show approximately 160,000 clones, with approximately 83% seen just once and around 13% held by the top ten. Sequencing was done on a sample of peripheral blood. The receptors were sampled from a man aged 65-85 years who had recovered from COVID-19.

This clone has ten or more counts. This sequence joins TRBV7-9 and TRBJ1-2, with TRBD1 as a possible D gene (5 bases). V shed 1 base and J shed 5 bases, with 14 bases lying between them. Per the germline V gene, CDR1 is SEHNR and CDR2 is FQNEAQ (reference sequence). The CDR3 is made up of 15 amino acids. CDR3 residues: CASSLVSGGWYGYTF. The CDR3 DNA reads TGTGCCAGCAGCTTAGTGTCCGGGGGTTGGTATGGCTACACCTTC. Supplemented by reference TRBV7-9 and TRBJ1-2, the full variable domain reads DTGVSQNPRHKITKRGQNVTFRCDPISEHNRLYWYRQTLGQGPEFLTYFQNEAQLEKSRLLSDRFSAERPKGSFSTLEIQRTEQGDSAMYLCASSLVSGGWYGYTFGSGTRLTVV.

The rearrangement uses TRBV6-5 and TRBJ2-6; tentatively, D is TRBD2 (5 bases). The germline V gene has CDR1 MNHEY and CDR2 SVGAGI. The ends were cut back, 7 bases at V and 0 bases at J, with 10 bases in the middle. The CDR3 covers 15 residues. CDR3 protein: CASNGGRSGANVLTF. Written as DNA, the CDR3 is TGTGCCAGCAATGGAGGACGCTCTGGGGCCAACGTCCTGACTTTC.

The rearrangement uses TRBV5-1 and TRBJ2-3, with D unresolved. Germline CDR1 and CDR2: SGHRS and YFSETQ. This CDR3 is 14 amino acids long. Trimming removed 0 bases at V and 0 bases at J, with 5 bases between. CDR3 DNA sequence: TGCGCCAGCAGCTTGGTCCCTAGCACAGATACGCAGTATTTT. Its protein is CASSLVPSTDTQYF.

The CDR3 DNA is TGTGCCAGCAGCGCAATGGTACAGGGCCCTTACGAGCAGTACTTC. This encodes CASSAMVQGPYEQYF. This chain links TRBV7-2 with TRBJ2-7; possibly TRBD1 for D (6 bases). CDR1 is SGHTA and CDR2 is FQGNSA in the germline V gene. Trimming left V 5 bases short and J 4 bases short, with 18 bases between. The CDR3 covers 15 residues.

The DNA of the CDR3 is TGTGCCAGTAGTCAGAATGGGGCCCCCACCGGGGAGCTGTTTTTT. Amino acid sequence: CASSQNGAPTGELFF. The chain has TRBV19 and TRBJ2-2; possible D gene TRBD1, 5 bases. Germline CDR1 is LNHDA and CDR2 is SQIVND (reference sequence). The CDR3 sequence is 15 residues long. The V gene lost 5 bases and the J gene lost 4 bases, with 14 bases spanning the gap.

The chain links TRBV6-5 to TRBJ2-7, with D possibly matching TRBD1 (6 bases). This CDR3 has 14 residues. From germline, CDR1 is MNHEY and CDR2 SVGAGI. V lost 5 bases to trimming and J lost 0 bases, with 11 bases between them. In DNA form, the CDR3 reads TGTGCCAGCAGTCCTAACAGGGACTCCTACGAGCAGTACTTC. Translating it yields CASSPNRDSYEQYF.

This chain links TRBV19 with TRBJ2-6; unclear D gene. The CDR3 extends over 15 amino acids. V was trimmed by 7 bases and J by 2 bases, leaving 12 bases between them. The germline V gene encodes CDR1 LNHDA and CDR2 SQIVND (reference sequence). CDR3 bases: TGTGCCAGTACCTCCCTGGGCCCTGGGGCCAACGTCCTGACTTTC. Protein product: CASTSLGPGANVLTF.

Sample share makes this clone medium-sized. Other DNA sequences within the sample encode an identical CDR3. The J gene is TRBJ2-1, the V gene TRBV11-2; no firm D call. Germline lookup yields CDR1 SGHAT and CDR2 FQNNGV. CDR3 length equals 12 residues. The germline V and J ends were trimmed by 1 base and 7 bases, with 5 bases remaining between them. The CDR3, as DNA: TGTGCCAGCAGCTTAGGGCTGAATGAGCAGTTCTTC. This encodes CASSLGLNEQFF.

In its sample, this clone was seen a few times. The rearrangement joins TRBV6-6 to TRBJ1-1, with TRBD1 as a possible D gene (5 bases). V was cut by 10 bases and J by 0 bases, with 12 bases left in between. The length of the CDR3 is 13 residues. Germline CDR1 and CDR2: MNHNY and SVGAGI (reference sequence). The CDR3 protein is CAIHDSLNTEAFF. The CDR3 DNA reads as TGTGCCATCCATGACAGCTTGAACACTGAAGCTTTCTTT.

The V and J genes are TRBV28 and TRBJ2-7; D is undetermined. Per the germline V gene, CDR1 is MDHEN and CDR2 is SYDVKM. CDR3 length: 15 amino acids. Between the trimmed V and J ends, which lost 5 bases and 4 bases, there was a span of 18 bases. The CDR3 DNA reads TGTGCCAGCAGTCCCCACGCCACGACTCGTTACGAGCAGTACTTC. It encodes CASSPHATTRYEQYF. Based on the CDR3 plus reference TRBV28 and TRBJ2-7, the full variable domain is DVKVTQSSRYLVKRTGEKVFLECVQDMDHENMFWYRQDPGLGLRLIYFSYDVKMKEKGDIPEGYSVSREKKERFSLILESASTNQTSMYLCASSPHATTRYEQYFGPGTRLTVT.

The chain has TRBV5-1 and TRBJ1-1; 8 nucleotides match TRBD1. In germline, CDR1 is SGHRS, CDR2 YFSETQ. The length of the CDR3 is 12 residues. The V and J ends lost 5 bases and 9 bases, in that order; junction bases with no gene match: 6. CDR3 residues: CASRFGQGQAFF. The DNA of the CDR3 is TGCGCCAGCAGATTTGGACAGGGACAAGCTTTCTTT.

The gene calls are TRBV25-1 and TRBJ1-1; 8 bases fit TRBD1. Looked up from germline, CDR1 is MGHDK and CDR2 is SYGVNS. The CDR3 extends over 16 amino acids. Trimming removed 1 base from V and 0 bases from J; junction bases left unmatched: 4. In DNA form, the CDR3 reads TGTGCCAGCAGTGAATTATCGACAGGGGTGAACACTGAAGCTTTCTTT. It is translated as CASSELSTGVNTEAFF.

The V gene is TRBV7-2, the J gene TRBJ2-1; D might be TRBD1 (5 bases). V was pared by 1 base and J by 8 bases, with 9 bases between. The CDR3 consists of 13 residues. CDR1 is SGHTA and CDR2 is FQGNSA in the germline V gene. This CDR3 reads CASSLDQGHEQFF. The CDR3 DNA is TGTGCCAGCAGCTTAGACCAGGGTCATGAGCAGTTCTTC.

The rearrangement joins TRBV6-2 or TRBV6-3 to TRBJ2-7; 7 nucleotides align to TRBD1. CDR1 MNHEY and CDR2 SVGEGT come from the germline V gene. Losses at the gene ends were 1 base for V and 4 bases for J; bases not matched to a gene: 4. The length of the CDR3 is 14 residues. The CDR3 spells CASSYWDSTYEQYF. The CDR3 DNA sequence: TGTGCCAGCAGTTACTGGGACAGCACGTACGAGCAGTACTTC.

The chain couples TRBV6-5 to TRBJ2-7; 9 bases line up with TRBD1. V dropped 5 bases and J dropped 5; count of bases not matched to a gene: 7. Germline V gene sequence: CDR1 MNHEY, CDR2 SVGAGI. This CDR3 has 14 amino acids. CDR3 loop: CASSLQGAKDEQYF. CDR3 DNA sequence: TGTGCCAGCAGTCTACAGGGGGCGAAGGACGAGCAGTACTTC.

This chain links TRBV7-2 with TRBJ2-7; maybe TRBD1 (5 bases). CDR3 length: 14 residues. Trimming took 4 bases from V and 0 from J, leaving 10 bases between them. Germline V gene lookup returns CDR1 SGHTA and CDR2 FQGNSA. The CDR3 loop is CASSSGTGSYEQYF. The CDR3 DNA follows: TGTGCCAGCAGCTCCGGAACAGGCTCCTACGAGCAGTACTTC.

The rearrangement links TRBV5-4 to TRBJ2-2; 13 bases are a match to TRBD2. CDR1 is SGHNT, CDR2 YYREEE, per germline (reference sequence). This CDR3 has 19 residues. Trimming removed 0 bases from V and 0 bases from J; junction bases left unmatched: 5. CDR3 protein: CASSLGGTSGITNTGELFF. In nucleotides, the CDR3 is TGTGCCAGCAGCTTGGGAGGGACTAGCGGGATTACGAACACCGGGGAGCTGTTTTTT.

This sequence joins TRBV5-6 and TRBJ2-1; 10 bases are a match to TRBD2. Germline V gene sequence: CDR1 SGHDT, CDR2 YYEEEE. This CDR3 has 19 amino acids. Unmatched junction bases numbered 18, after V lost 4 bases and J lost 5 bases. CDR3 coding DNA: TGTGCCAGCAGCCCATTTAGGACTAGCGGTCATATTAGGGACAATGAGCAGTTCTTC. It translates to CASSPFRTSGHIRDNEQFF.